Presented here are 8 T cell receptor beta chains from one specimen sequenced in a study of type 1 regulatory T cells. General observations from the study: Type 1 regulatory T cells had a more restricted TCR repertoire than non-type 1 regulatory T cells.

No antigen has been identified for these receptors. TCRdb independently ran MiXCR on the reads; one entry per CDR3 protein. The top ten clones hold 8.3% of a sample with tens of thousands of distinct CDR3 sequences, under 25% of them seen once. The sequenced sample consisted of cultured type 1 regulatory T (Tr1) cells, either the whole culture or a sorted fraction (not recorded which). The receptors shown here come from a human donor in good health.

The chain uses TRBV9 and TRBJ1-3; D not resolved. Trimming shortened V by 4 bases and J by 6 bases, and 14 bases separated the two germline ends. The germline V gene has CDR1 SGDLS and CDR2 YYNGEE. The CDR3 totals 14 residues. Here the CDR3 DNA reads TGTGCCAGCAGCTTCTCCGGGAATCTAAACACCATATATTTT. Protein product: CASSFSGNLNTIYF.

This clonotype was observed a few times. The V call is TRBV12-3 or TRBV12-4, the J call TRBJ1-1; D might be TRBD1 (5 bases). The CDR3 is 12 residues long. Trimming stripped 3 bases from V and 12 bases from J, with 14 bases between. The DNA of the CDR3 is TGTGCCAGCAGTTTGCCCCCCCGGGGCACTTTCTTT. This translates into CASSLPPRGTFF.

There are a few counts of this clonotype. V and J are TRBV7-3 and TRBJ2-2, with D unresolved. V was trimmed by 5 bases and J by 1 base, leaving 14 bases between them. The CDR3 is made up of 16 amino acids. The V gene's germline CDR1 is SGHTA and CDR2 FQGTGA. The DNA of the CDR3 is TGTGCCAGCAGCCCCCCTGACGGGCGGAACACCGGGGAGCTGTTTTTT. Amino acid sequence: CASSPPDGRNTGELFF.

This clonotype was detected ten times or more. The genes are TRBV5-1 and TRBJ2-3, with no clear D. CDR3 size: 12 residues. Between the trimmed V and J ends, which lost 5 bases and 5 bases, there was a span of 9 bases. Germline CDR1 is SGHRS and CDR2 is YFSETQ. The CDR3 DNA reads TGCGCCAGCAGGGTCTCAGGAGATACGCAGTATTTT. Translation gives CASRVSGDTQYF.

This clonotype was observed a few times. This chain joins TRBV5-4 and TRBJ1-6; a weak D match, TRBD1 (6 bases). The germline V and J ends were trimmed by 4 bases and 7 bases, with 15 bases remaining between them. Germline V gives CDR1 SGHNT, CDR2 YYREEE (reference sequence). The CDR3 has 15 residues. The DNA for the CDR3 is TGTGCCAGCAGCCACGACAGGATGGACAATTCACCCCTCCACTTT. It is translated as CASSHDRMDNSPLHF.

The table lists this clonotype with a few counts. The CDR3 DNA sequence: TGTGCCAGCAGCTTACAGGGCAATCAGCCCCAGCATTTT. Translation gives CASSLQGNQPQHF. The rearrangement joins TRBV7-9 to TRBJ1-5; no firm D call. CDR3 size: 13 residues. The germline V gene has CDR1 SEHNR and CDR2 FQNEAQ (reference sequence). The V gene lost 2 bases and the J gene lost 2 bases, with 4 bases spanning the gap.

V and J are TRBV28 and TRBJ1-5; D uncertain. The germline V gene encodes CDR1 MDHEN and CDR2 SYDVKM. Trimming took 6 bases from V and 4 from J, leaving 4 bases between them. The CDR3 extends over 11 amino acids. CDR3 in DNA: TGTGCCAGCAGAAAGAATCAGCCCCAGCATTTT. Translation: CASRKNQPQHF.

This chain links TRBV5-6 with TRBJ1-5, with D maybe TRBD1 (5 bases). Germline V lookup: CDR1 SGHDT, CDR2 YYEEEE. The CDR3 runs to 14 residues. The V end was cut by 6 bases, the J end by 6 bases, with 16 bases between. This chain's CDR3 is CASTLGRGSQPQHF. CDR3 coding DNA: TGTGCCAGCACCCTCGGGAGGGGAAGTCAGCCCCAGCATTTT.